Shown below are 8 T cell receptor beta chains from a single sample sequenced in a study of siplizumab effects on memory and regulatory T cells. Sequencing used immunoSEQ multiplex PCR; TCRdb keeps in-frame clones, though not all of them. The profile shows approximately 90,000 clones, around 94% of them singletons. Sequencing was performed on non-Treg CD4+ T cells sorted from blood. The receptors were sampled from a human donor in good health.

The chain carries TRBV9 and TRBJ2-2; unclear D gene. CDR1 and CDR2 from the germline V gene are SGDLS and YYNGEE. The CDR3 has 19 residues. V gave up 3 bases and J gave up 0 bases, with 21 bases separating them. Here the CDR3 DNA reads TGTGCCAGCAGCGAAACACCACAAGTATTCCTATCGAACACCGGGGAGCTGTTTTTT. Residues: CASSETPQVFLSNTGELFF.

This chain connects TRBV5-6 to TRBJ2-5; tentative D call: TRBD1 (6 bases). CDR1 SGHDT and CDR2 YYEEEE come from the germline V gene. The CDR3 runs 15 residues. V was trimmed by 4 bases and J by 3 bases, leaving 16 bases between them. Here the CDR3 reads CASSQPRTAEETQYF. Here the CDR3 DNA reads TGTGCCAGCAGCCAGCCTCGGACAGCCGAAGAGACCCAGTACTTC. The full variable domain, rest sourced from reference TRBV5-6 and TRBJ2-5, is DAGVTQSPTHLIKTRGQQVTLRCSPKSGHDTVSWYQQALGQGPQFIFQYYEEEERQRGNFPDRFSGHQFPNYSSELNVNALLLGDSALYLCASSQPRTAEETQYFGPGTRLLVL.

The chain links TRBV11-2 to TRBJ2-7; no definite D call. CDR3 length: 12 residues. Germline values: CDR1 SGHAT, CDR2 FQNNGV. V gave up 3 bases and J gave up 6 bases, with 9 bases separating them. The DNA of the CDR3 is TGTGCCAGCAGCTTCCTGGGCCGCGAGCAGTACTTC. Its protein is CASSFLGREQYF.

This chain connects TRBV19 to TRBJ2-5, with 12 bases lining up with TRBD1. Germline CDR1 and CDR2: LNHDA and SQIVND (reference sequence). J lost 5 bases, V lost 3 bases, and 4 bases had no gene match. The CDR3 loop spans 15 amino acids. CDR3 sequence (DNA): TGTGCCAGTAGTATGGGGACAGGGGGCCGGGAGACCCAGTACTTC. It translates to CASSMGTGGRETQYF. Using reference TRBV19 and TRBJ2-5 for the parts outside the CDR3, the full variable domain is DGGITQSPKYLFRKEGQNVTLSCEQNLNHDAMYWYRQDPGQGLRLIYYSQIVNDFQKGDIAEGYSVSREKKESFPLTVTSAQKNPTAFYLCASSMGTGGRETQYFGPGTRLLVL.

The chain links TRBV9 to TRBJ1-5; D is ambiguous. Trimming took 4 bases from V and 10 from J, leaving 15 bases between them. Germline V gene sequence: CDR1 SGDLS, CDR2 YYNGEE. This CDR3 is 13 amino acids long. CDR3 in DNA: TGTGCCAGCAGCCCGAGGAGGGATGGCCCCCAGCATTTT. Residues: CASSPRRDGPQHF. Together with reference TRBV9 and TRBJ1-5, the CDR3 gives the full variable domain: DSGVTQTPKHLITATGQRVTLRCSPRSGDLSVYWYQQSLDQGLQFLIQYYNGEERAKGNILERFSAQQFPDLHSELNLSSLELGDSALYFCASSPRRDGPQHFGDGTRLSIL.

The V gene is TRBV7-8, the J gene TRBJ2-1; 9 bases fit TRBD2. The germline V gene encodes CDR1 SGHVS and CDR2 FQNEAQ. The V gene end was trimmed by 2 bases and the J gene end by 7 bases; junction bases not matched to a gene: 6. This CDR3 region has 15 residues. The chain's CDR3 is CASSLRLAAWNEQFF. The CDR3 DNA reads TGTGCCAGCAGCTTAAGACTAGCGGCGTGGAATGAGCAGTTCTTC.

The chain's CDR3 is CASSVGWGTTYEQYF. Here the CDR3 DNA reads TGTGCCAGCAGTGTAGGCTGGGGCACCACCTACGAGCAGTACTTC. The V and J genes are TRBV2 and TRBJ2-7, with a tentative D call TRBD1 (5 bases). V was pared by 4 bases and J by 2 bases, with 15 bases between. The CDR3 spans 15 residues. CDR1 SNHLY and CDR2 FYNNEI come from the germline V gene.

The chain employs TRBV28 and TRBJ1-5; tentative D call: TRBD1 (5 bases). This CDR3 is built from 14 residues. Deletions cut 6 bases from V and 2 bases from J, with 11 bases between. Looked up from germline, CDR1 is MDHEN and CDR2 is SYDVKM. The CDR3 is CASRLQGGNQPQHF. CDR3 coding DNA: TGTGCCAGCAGACTTCAGGGAGGCAATCAGCCCCAGCATTTT.